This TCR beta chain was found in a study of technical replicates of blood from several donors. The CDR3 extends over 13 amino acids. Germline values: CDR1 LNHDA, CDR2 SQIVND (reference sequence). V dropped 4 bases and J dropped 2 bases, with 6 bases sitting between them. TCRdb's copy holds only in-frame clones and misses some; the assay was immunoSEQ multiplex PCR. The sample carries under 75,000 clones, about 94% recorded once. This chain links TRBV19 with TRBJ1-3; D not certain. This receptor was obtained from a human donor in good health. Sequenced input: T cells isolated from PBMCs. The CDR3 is CASSTETGNTIYF. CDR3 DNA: TGTGCCAGTAGTACTGAGACTGGAAACACCATATATTTT.